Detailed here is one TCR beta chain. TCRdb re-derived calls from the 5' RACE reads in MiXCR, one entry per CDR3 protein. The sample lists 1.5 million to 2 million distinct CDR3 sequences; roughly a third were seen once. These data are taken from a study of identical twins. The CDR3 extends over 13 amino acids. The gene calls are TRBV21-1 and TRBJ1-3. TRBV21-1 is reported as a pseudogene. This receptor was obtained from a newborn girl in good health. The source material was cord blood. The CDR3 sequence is CASSKDSGNTIYF. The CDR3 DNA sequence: TGTGCCAGCAGCAAAGACTCTGGAAACACCATATATTTT.